The 21 T cell receptor beta chains below come from one sample, sequenced in a study of CD4 T cells in relation to SARS-CoV-2 and coronaviruses. The antigens of these receptors remain unknown. The table came from immunoSEQ multiplex PCR; TCRdb's copy has only in-frame clones and leaves some out. This sample has some 35,000 clones; 82% occur once, and the top ten carry 4.5%. Sequenced material: naive CD4+ T cells from PBMCs, cultured in vitro. Subset specified: naive CD4+ T cells isolated by negative enrichment. The receptors were gathered from an adult with COVID-19.

The CDR3 spells CASSPNSPETQYF. The CDR3 nucleotides are TGTGCCAGCAGTCCTAACAGCCCAGAGACCCAGTACTTC. The chain couples TRBV28 to TRBJ2-5; D ambiguous. The germline V gene has CDR1 MDHEN and CDR2 SYDVKM. This CDR3 is built from 13 residues. The V end was cut by 5 bases, the J end by 4 bases, with 11 bases between. The variable domain in full, completed from reference TRBV28 and TRBJ2-5, reads DVKVTQSSRYLVKRTGEKVFLECVQDMDHENMFWYRQDPGLGLRLIYFSYDVKMKEKGDIPEGYSVSREKKERFSLILESASTNQTSMYLCASSPNSPETQYFGPGTRLLVL.

CDR3 bases: TGTGCCACCAGCAGAGGAGGGTCGGATACGCAGTATTTT. Protein sequence: CATSRGGSDTQYF. This rearrangement joins TRBV15 to TRBJ2-3, with D possibly TRBD2 on 5 matching bases. CDR3 length: 13 residues. Trimming removed 1 base at V and 6 bases at J, with 8 bases between. CDR1 LNHNV and CDR2 YYDKDF come from the germline V gene (reference sequence).

This clone was observed a single time. The J gene is TRBJ2-5, the V gene TRBV24-1; D might be TRBD1 (5 bases). Between the trimmed V and J ends, which lost 3 bases and 5 bases, there was a span of 24 bases. The CDR3 is 18 residues long. Per germline, CDR1 KGHDR and CDR2 SFDVKD. The CDR3 is CATSDPSVQGYGYETQYF. The CDR3 DNA is TGTGCCACCAGTGATCCCTCGGTTCAGGGATATGGTTACGAGACCCAGTACTTC.

V and J are TRBV30 and TRBJ2-7; 15 positions match TRBD2. This CDR3 has 14 amino acids. Germline lookup yields CDR1 GTSNPN and CDR2 SVGIG (reference sequence). The junction had 15 bases not matched to a gene; V was cut back by 8 bases and J by 13 bases. The CDR3 region has the DNA TGTGCCGGCCTTTCCGGACTAGCGGGAGGGAGAAAATACTTC. This encodes CAGLSGLAGGRKYF. The full variable domain, in which reference TRBV30 and TRBJ2-7 provide the parts outside the CDR3, is SQTIHQWPATLVQPVGSPLSLECTVEGTSNPNLYWYRQAAGRGLQLLFYSVGIGQISSEVPQNLSASRPQDRQFILSSKKLLLSDSGFYLCAGLSGLAGGRKYFGPGTRLTVT.

The chain links TRBV6-6 to TRBJ1-4; no clear D gene. Germline V gives CDR1 MNHNY, CDR2 SVGAGI (reference sequence). CDR3 length: 11 amino acids. V lost 6 bases and J 5 bases, leaving 4 bases between the germline ends. Here the CDR3 DNA reads TGTGCCAGCAGAGTGAATGAAAAACTGTTTTTT. This codes for CASRVNEKLFF.

This clone showed up just a few times. The chain joins TRBV7-3 to TRBJ1-1; 8 nucleotides match TRBD1. Trimming removed 5 bases from V and 4 bases from J; junction bases left unmatched: 15. The CDR3 runs 17 residues. Germline CDR1 is SGHTA and CDR2 is FQGTGA. The CDR3 DNA sequence: TGTGCCAGCAGCAATGGACAGGGAGATCCGGTGGGCACTGAAGCTTTCTTT. Translation gives CASSNGQGDPVGTEAFF.

This clone has more than one count but fewer than ten. V is TRBV6-2 or TRBV6-3 and J is TRBJ1-1; no definite D call. The CDR3 has 13 amino acids. Trimming took 3 bases from V and 1 from J, leaving 6 bases between them. Germline CDR1 is MNHEY and CDR2 is SVGEGT. The CDR3 spells CASSYLANTEAFF. Here the CDR3 DNA reads TGTGCCAGCAGTTATCTGGCGAACACTGAAGCTTTCTTT.

There are a few counts of this clone. V is TRBV24-1 and J is TRBJ2-2; D is undetermined. Trimming left V 9 bases short and J 1 base short, with 2 bases between. This CDR3 region has 11 residues. Per germline, CDR1 KGHDR and CDR2 SFDVKD. The CDR3 reads CATQNTGELFF. The CDR3 DNA reads TGTGCCACCCAGAACACCGGGGAGCTGTTTTTT.

This clone was seen once. This chain links TRBV4-1 with TRBJ2-3; 7 nucleotides align to TRBD1. The junction had 9 bases not matched to a gene; V was cut back by 6 bases and J by 0 bases. Germline V gives CDR1 MGHRA, CDR2 YSYEKL. The CDR3 extends over 16 amino acids. In DNA, the CDR3 is TGCGCCAGCAGAACACAGGGACAGCCTAGCACAGATACGCAGTATTTT. It encodes CASRTQGQPSTDTQYF.

This clone was recorded only once. V usage is TRBV7-9 and J usage is TRBJ2-1; 8 positions match TRBD1. V lost 5 bases to trimming and J lost 8 bases; unmatched junction nucleotides: 14. Germline-derived CDR1 and CDR2 are SEHNR and FQNEAQ (reference sequence). There are 16 residues in the CDR3. This CDR3 reads CASSRKGDRWIDEQFF. The CDR3 region has the DNA TGTGCCAGCAGCCGTAAGGGGGACAGGTGGATCGATGAGCAGTTCTTC.

This clone was seen more than once but under ten times. The chain recombines TRBV21-1 with TRBJ2-2; no DNA check was done on the table's D call, TRBD1. TRBV21-1 is tagged as a pseudogene. The CDR3 extends over 14 amino acids. CDR3 region: CASSKGQNTGELFF. The DNA for the CDR3 is TGTGCCAGCAGCAAAGGACAGAACACCGGGGAGCTGTTTTTT.

The chain carries TRBV2 and TRBJ2-7, with TRBD2 matching 8 bases. Trimming at V came to 7 bases and at J to 4 bases, leaving 15 bases not matched to a gene. The CDR3 contains 16 residues. Germline-derived CDR1 and CDR2 are SNHLY and FYNNEI. Here the CDR3 reads CASTPGRGKGSYEQYF. For the CDR3, the DNA is TGTGCCAGCACCCCCGGGAGGGGGAAGGGTTCTTACGAGCAGTACTTC.

The chain has TRBV30 and TRBJ2-1; D is possibly TRBD2 (5 bases). The CDR3 is made up of 12 amino acids. Trimming removed 5 bases from V and 5 bases from J, with 10 bases in between. Germline assignment: CDR1 GTSNPN and CDR2 SVGIG (reference sequence). Here the CDR3 DNA reads TGTGCCTGGTCGGACTTTAACAATGAGCAGTTCTTC. Protein sequence: CAWSDFNNEQFF.

This chain joins TRBV5-1 and TRBJ2-3, with D hard to call. The CDR3 is made up of 15 amino acids. In germline, CDR1 is SGHRS, CDR2 YFSETQ. The V end was cut by 3 bases, the J end by 6 bases, with 17 bases between. Here the CDR3 DNA reads TGCGCCAGCAGCTCAGGAACGACCCCCAGGGATACGCAGTATTTT. It translates to CASSSGTTPRDTQYF.

The chain links TRBV24-1 to TRBJ2-1, with 11 bases identical to TRBD2. The CDR3 consists of 15 residues. Trimming at V came to 2 bases and at J to 12 bases, leaving 8 bases not matched to a gene. Germline values: CDR1 KGHDR, CDR2 SFDVKD. Written as DNA, the CDR3 is TGTGCCACCAGTGATTCGGCTAGCGGGAGGAAGGGGCAGTTCTTC. Protein sequence: CATSDSASGRKGQFF.

The V call is TRBV2, the J call TRBJ2-7; D is uncertain. The V and J ends lost 1 base and 0 bases respectively, with 7 bases between them. Germline CDR1 and CDR2: SNHLY and FYNNEI. The CDR3 runs 14 residues. CDR3 sequence reads: CASSEENLSYEQYF. DNA for the CDR3: TGTGCCAGCAGTGAAGAGAACCTCTCCTACGAGCAGTACTTC.

The V and J genes are TRBV28 and TRBJ2-5, with 7 nucleotides matching TRBD2. The CDR3 is made up of 12 amino acids. Germline V gene lookup returns CDR1 MDHEN and CDR2 SYDVKM. The CDR3 protein is CAGSSGQETQYF. The CDR3 DNA reads TGTGCAGGGAGTAGCGGGCAAGAGACCCAGTACTTC.

This rearrangement joins TRBV24-1 to TRBJ1-5, with TRBD1 matching over 7 bases. There are 16 residues in the CDR3. V shed 3 bases, J shed 5 bases, and the junction held 9 bases outside the gene matches. Germline V gene lookup returns CDR1 KGHDR and CDR2 SFDVKD. CDR3 loop: CATSDHRDSTDQPQHF. In DNA form, the CDR3 reads TGTGCCACCAGTGATCACCGGGACAGTACAGATCAGCCCCAGCATTTT.

This chain joins TRBV30 and TRBJ1-1; TRBD1 aligns across 7 bases. This CDR3 comprises 12 residues. J was trimmed by 4 bases and V by 2 bases; bases with no gene match: 1. Germline-derived CDR1 and CDR2 are GTSNPN and SVGIG (reference sequence). Written as DNA, the CDR3 is TGTGCCTGGAGTAACAGGGGCACTGAAGCTTTCTTT. Its protein is CAWSNRGTEAFF.

The genes are TRBV5-1 and TRBJ2-1; TRBD2 matches 13 bases. Trimming cost V 6 bases and J 3 bases; bases outside gene matches: 3. Germline CDR1 and CDR2: SGHRS and YFSETQ. The CDR3 has 15 residues. The CDR3 is CASKWTSGSYNEQFF. CDR3 sequence (DNA): TGCGCCAGCAAATGGACTAGCGGGAGCTACAATGAGCAGTTCTTC.

This chain joins TRBV7-8 and TRBJ2-5; D unclear. CDR3 length: 13 amino acids. In germline, CDR1 is SGHVS, CDR2 FQNEAQ. V lost 1 base and J 14 bases, leaving 17 bases between the germline ends. The CDR3 sequence: CASSLDRHSRFYF. CDR3 sequence (DNA): TGTGCCAGCAGCTTAGACCGACACAGTCGATTCTACTTC.